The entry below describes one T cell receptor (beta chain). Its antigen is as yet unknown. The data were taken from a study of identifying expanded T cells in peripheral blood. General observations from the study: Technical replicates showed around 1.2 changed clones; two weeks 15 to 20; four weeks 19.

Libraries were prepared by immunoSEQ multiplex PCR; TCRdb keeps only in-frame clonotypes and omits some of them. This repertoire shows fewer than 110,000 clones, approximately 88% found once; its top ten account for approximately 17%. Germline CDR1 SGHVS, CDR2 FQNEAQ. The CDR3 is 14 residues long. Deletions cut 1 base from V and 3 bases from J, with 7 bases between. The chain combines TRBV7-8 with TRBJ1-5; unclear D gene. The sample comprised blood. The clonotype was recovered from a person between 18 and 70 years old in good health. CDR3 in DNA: TGTGCCAGCAGCTTAGGGACGGTCAATCAGCCCCAGCATTTT. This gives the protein CASSLGTVNQPQHF.